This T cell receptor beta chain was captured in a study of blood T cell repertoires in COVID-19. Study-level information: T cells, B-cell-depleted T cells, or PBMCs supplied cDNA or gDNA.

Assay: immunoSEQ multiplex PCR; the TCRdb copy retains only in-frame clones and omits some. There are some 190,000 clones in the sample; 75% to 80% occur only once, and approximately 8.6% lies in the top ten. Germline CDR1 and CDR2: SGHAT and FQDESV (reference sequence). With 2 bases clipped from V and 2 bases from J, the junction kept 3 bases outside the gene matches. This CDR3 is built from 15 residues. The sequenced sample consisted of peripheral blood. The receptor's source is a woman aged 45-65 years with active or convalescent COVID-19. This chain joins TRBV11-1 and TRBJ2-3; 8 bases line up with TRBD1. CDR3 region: CASSLNRGTTDTQYF. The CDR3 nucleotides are TGTGCCAGCAGCTTAAACAGGGGGACCACAGATACGCAGTATTTT.